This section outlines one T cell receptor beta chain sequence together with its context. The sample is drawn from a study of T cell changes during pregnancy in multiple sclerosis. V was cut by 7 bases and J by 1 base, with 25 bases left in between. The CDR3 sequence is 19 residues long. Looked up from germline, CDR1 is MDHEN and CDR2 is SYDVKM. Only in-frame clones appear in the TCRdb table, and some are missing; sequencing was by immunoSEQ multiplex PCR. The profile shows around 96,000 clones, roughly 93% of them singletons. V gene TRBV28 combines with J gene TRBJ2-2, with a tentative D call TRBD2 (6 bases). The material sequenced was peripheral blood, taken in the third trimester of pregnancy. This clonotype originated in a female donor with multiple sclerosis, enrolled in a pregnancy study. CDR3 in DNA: TGTGCCAGCACTCCCATTCGTAGGTTGGGGGGACTGAACACCGGGGAGCTGTTTTTT. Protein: CASTPIRRLGGLNTGELFF.